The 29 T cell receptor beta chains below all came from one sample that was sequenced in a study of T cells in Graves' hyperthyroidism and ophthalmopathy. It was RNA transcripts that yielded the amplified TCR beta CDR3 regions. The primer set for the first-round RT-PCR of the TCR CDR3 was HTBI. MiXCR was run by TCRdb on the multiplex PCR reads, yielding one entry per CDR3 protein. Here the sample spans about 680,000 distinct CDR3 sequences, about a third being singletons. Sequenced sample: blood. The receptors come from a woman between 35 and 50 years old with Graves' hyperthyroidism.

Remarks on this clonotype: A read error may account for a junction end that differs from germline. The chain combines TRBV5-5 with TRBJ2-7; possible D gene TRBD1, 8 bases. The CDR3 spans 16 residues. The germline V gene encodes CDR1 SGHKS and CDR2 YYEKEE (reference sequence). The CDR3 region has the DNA TGCGCCAGCGGACCATATTACAAAAACAGGGGGGGTGAGCAGTACTTC. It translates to CASGPYYKNRGGEQYF.

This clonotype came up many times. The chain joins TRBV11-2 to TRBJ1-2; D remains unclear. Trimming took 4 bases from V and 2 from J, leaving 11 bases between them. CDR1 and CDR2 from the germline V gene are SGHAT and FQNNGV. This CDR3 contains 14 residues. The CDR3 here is CASSSHGSNYGYTF. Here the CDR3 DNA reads TGTGCCAGCAGCTCGCACGGTTCGAACTATGGCTACACCTTC.

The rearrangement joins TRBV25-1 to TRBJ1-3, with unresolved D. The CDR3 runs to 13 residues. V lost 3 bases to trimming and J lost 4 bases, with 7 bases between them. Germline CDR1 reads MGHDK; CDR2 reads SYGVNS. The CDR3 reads CASSEVRGNTIYF. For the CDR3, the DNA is TGTGCCAGCAGTGAGGTTAGGGGAAACACCATATATTTT.

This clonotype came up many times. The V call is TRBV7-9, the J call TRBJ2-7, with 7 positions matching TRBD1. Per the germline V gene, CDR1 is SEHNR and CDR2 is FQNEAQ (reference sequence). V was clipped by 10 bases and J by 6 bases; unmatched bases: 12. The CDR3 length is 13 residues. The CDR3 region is CATTHRDSPEQYF. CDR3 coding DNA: TGTGCCACTACGCACCGGGACAGCCCCGAGCAGTACTTC.

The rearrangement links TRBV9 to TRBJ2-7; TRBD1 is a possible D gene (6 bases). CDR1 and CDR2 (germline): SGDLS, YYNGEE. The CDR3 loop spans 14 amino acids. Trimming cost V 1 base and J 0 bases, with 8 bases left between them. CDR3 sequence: CASSVMDSSYEQYF. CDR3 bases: TGTGCCAGCAGCGTAATGGACAGCTCCTACGAGCAGTACTTC.

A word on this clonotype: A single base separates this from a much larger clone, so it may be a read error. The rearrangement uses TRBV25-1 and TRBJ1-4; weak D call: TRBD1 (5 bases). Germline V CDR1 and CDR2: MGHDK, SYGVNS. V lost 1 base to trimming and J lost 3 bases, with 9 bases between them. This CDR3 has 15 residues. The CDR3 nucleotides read TGTGCCAGCAGTGAATGGGGCGCAGCTAATGAAAAACTGTTTTTT. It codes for CASSEWGAANEKLFF.

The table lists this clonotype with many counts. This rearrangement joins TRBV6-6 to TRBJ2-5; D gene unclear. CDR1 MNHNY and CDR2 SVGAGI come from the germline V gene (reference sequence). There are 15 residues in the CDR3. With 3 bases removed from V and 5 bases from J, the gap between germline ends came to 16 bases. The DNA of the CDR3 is TGTGCCAGCAGTTATCGGGCCGCTGGGCTGGAGACCCAGTACTTC. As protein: CASSYRAAGLETQYF.

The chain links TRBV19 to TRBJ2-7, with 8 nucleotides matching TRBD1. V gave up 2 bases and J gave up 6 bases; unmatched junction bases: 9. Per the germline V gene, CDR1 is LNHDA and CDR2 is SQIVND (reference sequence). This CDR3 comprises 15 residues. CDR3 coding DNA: TGTGCCAGTAGTATAACAGGGACAGGTCTTGGCGAGCAGTACTTC. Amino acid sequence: CASSITGTGLGEQYF.

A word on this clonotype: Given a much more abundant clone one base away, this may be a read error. This CDR3 is CASSLVGGLGNSPLHF. The CDR3 bases are TGTGCCAGCAGCTTAGTGGGGGGGCTGGGGAATTCACCCCTCCACTTT. The chain is built from TRBV7-9 and TRBJ1-6, with D tentatively TRBD1 (6 bases). Germline V gene sequence: CDR1 SEHNR, CDR2 FQNEAQ (reference sequence). The V and J ends lost 1 base and 7 bases respectively, with 14 bases between them. The CDR3 spans 16 residues.

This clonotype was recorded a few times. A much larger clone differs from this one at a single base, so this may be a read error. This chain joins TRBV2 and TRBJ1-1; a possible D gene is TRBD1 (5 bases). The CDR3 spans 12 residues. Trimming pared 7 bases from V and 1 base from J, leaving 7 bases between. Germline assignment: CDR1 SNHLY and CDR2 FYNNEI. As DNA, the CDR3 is TGTGCCAGCATGGGGGAGAACACTGAAGCTTTCTTT. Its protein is CASMGENTEAFF.

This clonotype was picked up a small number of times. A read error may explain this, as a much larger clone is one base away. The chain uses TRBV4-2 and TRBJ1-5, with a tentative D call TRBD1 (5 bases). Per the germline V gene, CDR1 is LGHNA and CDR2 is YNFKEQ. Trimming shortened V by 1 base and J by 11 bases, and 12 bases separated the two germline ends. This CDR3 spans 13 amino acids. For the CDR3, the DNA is TGTGCCAGCAGCCAAGGCAGGGTCCGAGCCCAGCATTTT. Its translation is CASSQGRVRAQHF.

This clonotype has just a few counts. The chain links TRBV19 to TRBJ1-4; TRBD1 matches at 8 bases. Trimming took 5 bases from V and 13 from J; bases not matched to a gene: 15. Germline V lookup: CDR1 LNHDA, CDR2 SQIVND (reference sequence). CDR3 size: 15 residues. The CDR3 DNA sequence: TGTGCCAGTAGTGCGTCAGCCGGGACAGGCGATAGACTGTTTTTT. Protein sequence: CASSASAGTGDRLFF.

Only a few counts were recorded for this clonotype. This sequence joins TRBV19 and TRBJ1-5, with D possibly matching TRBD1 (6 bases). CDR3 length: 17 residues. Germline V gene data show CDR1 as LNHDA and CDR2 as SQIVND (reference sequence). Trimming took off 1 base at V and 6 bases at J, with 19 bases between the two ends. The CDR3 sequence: CASSIGREGGERQPQHF. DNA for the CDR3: TGTGCCAGTAGTATAGGGCGGGAGGGGGGCGAGCGTCAGCCCCAGCATTTT.

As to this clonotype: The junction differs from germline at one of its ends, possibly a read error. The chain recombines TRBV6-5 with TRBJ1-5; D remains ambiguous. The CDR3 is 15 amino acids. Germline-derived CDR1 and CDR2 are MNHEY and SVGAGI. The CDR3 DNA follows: TGTGCCATCAGTTACCAATCGGGCGGCAATCAGCCCCAGCATTTT. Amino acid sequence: CAISYQSGGNQPQHF.

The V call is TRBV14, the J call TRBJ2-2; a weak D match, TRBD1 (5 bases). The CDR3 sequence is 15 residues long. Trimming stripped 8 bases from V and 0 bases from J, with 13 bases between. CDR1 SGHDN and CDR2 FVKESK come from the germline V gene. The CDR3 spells CASSRVSANTGELFF. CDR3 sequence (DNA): TGTGCCAGCTCCAGGGTTTCGGCGAACACCGGGGAGCTGTTTTTT.

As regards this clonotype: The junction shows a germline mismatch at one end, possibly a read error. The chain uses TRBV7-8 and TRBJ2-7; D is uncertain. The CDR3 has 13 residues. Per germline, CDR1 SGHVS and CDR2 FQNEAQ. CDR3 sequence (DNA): TGTGCCAACAGCCACCGGAGCTCCTACGAGCAGTACTTC. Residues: CANSHRSSYEQYF.

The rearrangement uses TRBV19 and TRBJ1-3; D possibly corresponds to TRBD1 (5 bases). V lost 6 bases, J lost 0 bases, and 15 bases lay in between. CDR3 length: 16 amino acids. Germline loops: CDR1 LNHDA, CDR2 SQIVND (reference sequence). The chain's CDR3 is CASRREGANSGNTIYF. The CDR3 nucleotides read TGTGCCAGTAGGCGAGAAGGGGCCAACTCTGGAAACACCATATATTTT.

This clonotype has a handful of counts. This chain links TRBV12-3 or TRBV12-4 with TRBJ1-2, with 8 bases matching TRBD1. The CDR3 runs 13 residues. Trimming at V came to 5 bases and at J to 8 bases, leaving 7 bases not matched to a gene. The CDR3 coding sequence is TGTGCCAGCAGTCCGGACAGGGTATGGGGCTACACCTTC. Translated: CASSPDRVWGYTF.

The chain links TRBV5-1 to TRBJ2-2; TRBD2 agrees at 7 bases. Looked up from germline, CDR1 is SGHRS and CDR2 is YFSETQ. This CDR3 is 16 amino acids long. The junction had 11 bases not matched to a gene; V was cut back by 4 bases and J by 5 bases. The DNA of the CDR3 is TGCGCCAGCAGCACAGTAGCGGGTGAAGGAACCGGGGAGCTGTTTTTT. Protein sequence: CASSTVAGEGTGELFF.

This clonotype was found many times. The CDR3 here is CATSETDYGYTF. In nucleotides, the CDR3 is TGTGCCACCAGCGAGACAGACTATGGCTACACCTTC. The rearrangement joins TRBV24-1 to TRBJ1-2; TRBD1 might be the D (5 bases). Germline V gene lookup returns CDR1 KGHDR and CDR2 SFDVKD. The CDR3 loop spans 12 amino acids. V lost 7 bases and J 3 bases, leaving 8 bases between the germline ends.

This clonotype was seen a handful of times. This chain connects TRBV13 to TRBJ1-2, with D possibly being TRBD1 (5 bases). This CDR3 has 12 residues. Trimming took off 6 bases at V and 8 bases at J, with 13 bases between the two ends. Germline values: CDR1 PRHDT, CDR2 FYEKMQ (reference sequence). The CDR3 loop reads CASSPGAEGYTF. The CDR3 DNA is TGTGCCAGCAGTCCCGGGGCGGAGGGCTACACCTTC. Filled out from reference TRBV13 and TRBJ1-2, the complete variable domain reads AAGVIQSPRHLIKEKRETATLKCYPIPRHDTVYWYQQGPGQDPQFLISFYEKMQSDKGSIPDRFSAQQFSDYHSELNMSSLELGDSALYFCASSPGAEGYTFGSGTRLTVV.

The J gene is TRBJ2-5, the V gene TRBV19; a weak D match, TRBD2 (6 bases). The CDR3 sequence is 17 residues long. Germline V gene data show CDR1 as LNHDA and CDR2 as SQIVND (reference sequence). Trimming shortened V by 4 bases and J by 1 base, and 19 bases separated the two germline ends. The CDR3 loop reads CASSTGSGTPSQETQYF. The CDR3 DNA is TGTGCCAGTAGTACAGGGTCCGGGACTCCGAGCCAAGAGACCCAGTACTTC.

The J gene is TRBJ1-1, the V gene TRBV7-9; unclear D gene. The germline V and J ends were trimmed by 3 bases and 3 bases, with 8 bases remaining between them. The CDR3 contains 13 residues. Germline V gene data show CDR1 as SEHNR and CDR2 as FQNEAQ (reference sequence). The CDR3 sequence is CASSFWRDTEAFF. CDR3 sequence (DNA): TGTGCCAGCAGCTTTTGGCGTGACACTGAAGCTTTCTTT.

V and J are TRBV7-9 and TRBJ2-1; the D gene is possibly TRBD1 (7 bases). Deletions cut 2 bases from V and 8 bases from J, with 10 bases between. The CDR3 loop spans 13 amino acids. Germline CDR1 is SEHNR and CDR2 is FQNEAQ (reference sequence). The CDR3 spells CASSLQGDYEQFF. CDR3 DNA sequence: TGTGCCAGCAGCTTACAGGGGGACTATGAGCAGTTCTTC.

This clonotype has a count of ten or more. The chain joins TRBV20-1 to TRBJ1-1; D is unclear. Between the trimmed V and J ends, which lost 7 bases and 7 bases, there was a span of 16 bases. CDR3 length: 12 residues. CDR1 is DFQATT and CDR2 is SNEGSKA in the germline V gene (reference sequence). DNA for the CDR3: TGCAGTGAGAATCGGGATTCGGGTGAAGCTTTCTTT. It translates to CSENRDSGEAFF.

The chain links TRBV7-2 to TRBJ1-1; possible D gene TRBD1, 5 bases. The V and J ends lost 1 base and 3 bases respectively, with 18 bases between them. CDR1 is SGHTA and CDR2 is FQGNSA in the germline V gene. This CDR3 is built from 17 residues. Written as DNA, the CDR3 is TGTGCCAGCAGCTTAGGAGAAGGAAGGGGATTTGACACTGAAGCTTTCTTT. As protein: CASSLGEGRGFDTEAFF.

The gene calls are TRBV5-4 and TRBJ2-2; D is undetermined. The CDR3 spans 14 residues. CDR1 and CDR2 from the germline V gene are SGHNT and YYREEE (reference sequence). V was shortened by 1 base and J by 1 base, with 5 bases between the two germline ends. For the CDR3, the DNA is TGTGCCAGCAGCTTGCCGGTGAACACCGGGGAGCTGTTTTTT. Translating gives CASSLPVNTGELFF. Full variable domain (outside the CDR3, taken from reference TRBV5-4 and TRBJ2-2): ETGVTQSPTHLIKTRGQQVTLRCSSQSGHNTVSWYQQALGQGPQFIFQYYREEENGRGNFPPRFSGLQFPNYSSELNVNALELDDSALYLCASSLPVNTGELFFGEGSRLTVL.

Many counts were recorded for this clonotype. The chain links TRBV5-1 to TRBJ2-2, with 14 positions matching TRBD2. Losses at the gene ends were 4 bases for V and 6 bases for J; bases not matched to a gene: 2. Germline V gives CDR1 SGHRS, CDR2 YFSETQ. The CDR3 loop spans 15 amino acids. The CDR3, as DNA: TGCGCCAGCAGCGGACTAGCGGGAGGACCCGGGGAGCTGTTTTTT. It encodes CASSGLAGGPGELFF.

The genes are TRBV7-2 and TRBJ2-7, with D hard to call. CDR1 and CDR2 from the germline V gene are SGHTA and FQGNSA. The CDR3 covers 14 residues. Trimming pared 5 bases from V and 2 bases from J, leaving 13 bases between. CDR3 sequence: CASSTSDDTYEQYF. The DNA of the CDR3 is TGTGCCAGCAGCACCTCGGACGACACCTACGAGCAGTACTTC.